One TCR beta chain is described in this entry. The junction departs from germline at one end; a sequencing error may be responsible. This sample is drawn from a study of CD8+ T cells in alopecia areata. Treatment reported: oral pan-JAK inhibitor, 5-10 mg twice daily. The CDR3 covers 14 residues. The germline CDR1 and CDR2 sequences are SGHKS and YYEKEE (reference sequence). RNA extraction was followed by reverse transcription into cDNA, which acted as the sequencing template. The repertoire was sequenced with immunoSEQ multiplex PCR; TCRdb's copy has only in-frame clones and lacks some. The table records about 42,000 clones, 65% of them present only once.

This chain links TRBV5-5 with TRBJ1-2; tentative D call: TRBD1 (5 bases). This receptor was taken from a human donor with alopecia areata. This sample comprised CD8+ T cells sorted from blood, obtained at week 4, from a patient treated with tofacitinib. The CDR3 bases are TGCGCCAGCAGCCAAACGGCAGGGAGGCATGGCTACACCTTC. As protein: CASSQTAGRHGYTF.